This passage covers 30 T cell receptor beta chains from one sample sequenced in a study of blood T cell repertoires in COVID-19. TCRdb's table, derived via immunoSEQ multiplex PCR, lists solely in-frame clones and lacks some. The repertoire holds 250,000 or so clones, with 86% as singletons. The material sequenced was peripheral blood. All receptors come from a man younger than 45 with active or convalescent COVID-19.

As to this clone: Other DNA sequences in the same sample also yield this CDR3. This chain joins TRBV3-1 (or the pseudogene TRBV3-2) and TRBJ1-4, with 7 bases that match TRBD1. Trimming removed 4 bases from V and 0 bases from J; junction bases left unmatched: 2. The CDR3 consists of 15 residues. Germline-derived CDR1 and CDR2 are LGHDT and YNNKEL (reference sequence). The CDR3 loop is CASSLTGATNEKLFF. Here the CDR3 DNA reads TGTGCCAGCAGCCTAACAGGGGCAACTAATGAAAAACTGTTTTTT.

The chain is built from TRBV6-2 or TRBV6-3 and TRBJ2-3, with D uncertain. The CDR3 consists of 15 residues. V was cut by 5 bases and J by 4 bases, with 16 bases left in between. Germline V gene lookup returns CDR1 MNHEY and CDR2 SVGEGT. This CDR3 reads CASSVQAGVSDTQYF. The CDR3 nucleotides are TGTGCCAGCAGTGTCCAGGCAGGCGTTTCAGATACGCAGTATTTT.

This chain uses TRBV7-9 with TRBJ1-2; TRBD1 aligns across 9 bases. V lost 6 bases, J lost 6 bases, and 8 bases stayed unmatched. CDR1 is SEHNR and CDR2 is FQNEAQ in the germline V gene (reference sequence). The CDR3 runs to 14 residues. The CDR3 loop is CASRPPQGAHGYTF. In DNA form, the CDR3 reads TGTGCCAGCAGGCCTCCACAGGGGGCGCATGGCTACACCTTC.

The gene calls are TRBV2 and TRBJ1-4, with 7 bases that match TRBD1. The junction had 24 bases not matched to a gene; V was cut back by 6 bases and J by 5 bases. The CDR3 runs to 20 residues. Germline CDR1 is SNHLY and CDR2 is FYNNEI. The CDR3 DNA reads TGTGCCAGCAGCCCCTCGCCCGCGACCCCTGGACAGGCGAAGAATGAAAAACTGTTTTTT. The encoded protein is CASSPSPATPGQAKNEKLFF.

J is TRBJ2-1 and V is TRBV19; tentatively, D is TRBD2 (6 bases). V was cut by 10 bases and J by 8 bases, with 15 bases left in between. Germline CDR1 LNHDA, CDR2 SQIVND (reference sequence). The CDR3 length is 12 residues. This chain's CDR3 is CATKTSRYEQFF. The CDR3 nucleotides are TGTGCCACGAAGACTAGTCGCTATGAGCAGTTCTTC.

V and J are TRBV30 and TRBJ2-3, with D perhaps TRBD2 (5 bases). The V gene lost 4 bases and the J gene lost 7 bases, with 18 bases spanning the gap. The CDR3 loop spans 14 amino acids. The V gene's germline CDR1 is GTSNPN and CDR2 SVGIG (reference sequence). The CDR3 DNA follows: TGTGCCTGGAACGAGGGCAGTATGCGAAATACGCAGTATTTT. As protein: CAWNEGSMRNTQYF. Full variable domain (missing parts from reference TRBV30 and TRBJ2-3): SQTIHQWPATLVQPVGSPLSLECTVEGTSNPNLYWYRQAAGRGLQLLFYSVGIGQISSEVPQNLSASRPQDRQFILSSKKLLLSDSGFYLCAWNEGSMRNTQYFGPGTRLTVL.

This clone was counted a single time. The V gene is TRBV7-9, the J gene TRBJ2-5, with 9 bases aligning to TRBD1. The CDR3 is made up of 13 amino acids. CDR1 and CDR2 from the germline V gene are SEHNR and FQNEAQ (reference sequence). The ends lost 5 bases at V and 5 bases at J; junction bases unmatched: 3. The CDR3 DNA sequence: TGTGCCAGCAGCGGGACAGGGCTGGAGACCCAGTACTTC. Translating it yields CASSGTGLETQYF.

This CDR3 is CASSPAGGRVTEAFF. CDR3 nucleotide sequence: TGTGCCAGCAGCCCGGCGGGGGGACGCGTCACTGAAGCTTTCTTT. This chain joins TRBV7-6 and TRBJ1-1; tentatively, D is TRBD1 (5 bases). The CDR3 is made up of 15 amino acids. Germline V gene lookup returns CDR1 SGHVS and CDR2 FNYEAQ. Between the trimmed V and J ends, which lost 5 bases and 4 bases, there was a span of 17 bases.

This clone was seen more than once but under ten times. V gene TRBV27 combines with J gene TRBJ1-2, with D perhaps TRBD1 (6 bases). The V gene lost 5 bases and the J gene lost 4 bases, with 17 bases spanning the gap. Germline CDR1 reads MNHEY; CDR2 reads SMNVEV (reference sequence). CDR3 length: 15 amino acids. In DNA, the CDR3 is TGTGCCAGCAGTATCTCACCCGGGACAAGCTATGGCTACACCTTC. It codes for CASSISPGTSYGYTF.

The chain carries TRBV30 and TRBJ2-7; TRBD1 might be the D (6 bases). CDR3 length equals 14 residues. CDR1 is GTSNPN and CDR2 is SVGIG in the germline V gene (reference sequence). The ends were cut back, 2 bases at V and 3 bases at J, with 14 bases in the middle. CDR3: CAWSRRDKGYEQYF. The CDR3, as DNA: TGTGCCTGGAGTCGCCGGGACAAGGGCTACGAGCAGTACTTC.

The chain carries TRBV6-2 or TRBV6-3 and TRBJ2-1; D might be TRBD2 (6 bases). This CDR3 contains 13 residues. Germline CDR1 is MNHEY and CDR2 is SVGEGT. Trimming took off 2 bases at V and 11 bases at J, with 13 bases between the two ends. CDR3 sequence: CASSYPREAKQFF. The CDR3 DNA reads as TGTGCCAGCAGTTACCCGAGGGAGGCTAAGCAGTTCTTC.

This clone showed up just once. V usage is TRBV28 and J usage is TRBJ1-2, with D possibly matching TRBD1 (6 bases). The CDR3 consists of 15 residues. CDR1 is MDHEN, CDR2 SYDVKM, per germline. Trimming took 5 bases from V and 4 from J, leaving 17 bases between them. CDR3 amino acids: CASSETTGHIYGYTF. The CDR3, as DNA: TGTGCCAGCAGTGAAACGACGGGACACATCTATGGCTACACCTTC.

The CDR3 sequence is CASSQQTRGLIYNEQFF. The CDR3 DNA reads TGTGCCAGCAGCCAACAGACCCGGGGACTTATTTACAATGAGCAGTTCTTC. The V call is TRBV4-2, the J call TRBJ2-1; tentatively, D is TRBD2 (6 bases). CDR1 is LGHNA, CDR2 YNFKEQ, per germline. Trimming took 2 bases from V and 4 from J, leaving 18 bases between them. This CDR3 comprises 17 residues.

This clone was counted once. The chain carries TRBV18 and TRBJ1-1, with 9 bases that match TRBD1. V lost 2 bases, J lost 1 base, and 5 bases stayed unmatched. The germline gives CDR1 KGHSH, CDR2 LQKENI. This CDR3 region has 16 residues. The CDR3: CASSPNRQGGNTEAFF. In DNA, the CDR3 is TGTGCCAGCTCACCAAACCGACAGGGGGGGAACACTGAAGCTTTCTTT.

The gene calls are TRBV6-5 and TRBJ1-1; TRBD1 matches 8 bases. This CDR3 contains 13 residues. J lost 9 bases, V lost 6 bases, and 9 bases had no gene match. Germline CDR1 is MNHEY and CDR2 is SVGAGI. The CDR3 coding sequence is TGTGCCAGCAGGGACAGGGAATTCGACAAAGCTTTCTTT. Translated: CASRDREFDKAFF.

The V call is TRBV27, the J call TRBJ1-4; 7 nucleotides line up with TRBD1. Germline V gene sequence: CDR1 MNHEY, CDR2 SMNVEV (reference sequence). The ends lost 5 bases at V and 3 bases at J; junction bases unmatched: 9. The CDR3 sequence is 16 residues long. CDR3 sequence: CASSKTGLGANEKLFF. The CDR3 nucleotides read TGTGCCAGCAGTAAGACAGGGTTGGGGGCTAATGAAAAACTGTTTTTT.

The gene calls are TRBV19 and TRBJ2-1, with 11 bases lining up with TRBD2. The germline V gene has CDR1 LNHDA and CDR2 SQIVND (reference sequence). The CDR3 runs to 17 residues. V shed 3 bases and J 9 bases; nucleotides not matched to a gene: 13. The CDR3 nucleotides read TGTGCCAGTAGTATGAGGGAGATAGCGGGGGGGCTCTCTGAGCAGTTCTTC. Translation: CASSMREIAGGLSEQFF.

This clone has just a few counts. The DNA of the CDR3 is TGTGCCAGCAGCTCCTTAGCGGGGAGCACAGATACGCAGTATTTT. It encodes CASSSLAGSTDTQYF. The chain recombines TRBV7-2 with TRBJ2-3, with TRBD2 matching over 8 bases. V gave up 4 bases and J gave up 0 bases; unmatched junction bases: 3. Germline V lookup: CDR1 SGHTA, CDR2 FQGNSA. This CDR3 contains 15 residues.

The chain couples TRBV7-2 to TRBJ2-1; TRBD1 agrees at 9 bases. This CDR3 is 14 amino acids long. The V gene's germline CDR1 is SGHTA and CDR2 FQGNSA. J gave up 8 bases and V 6 bases, and 8 bases lay outside the gene matches. The CDR3 sequence: CASSTGGVRDEQFF. In DNA form, the CDR3 reads TGTGCCAGCAGTACAGGGGGCGTTAGGGATGAGCAGTTCTTC.

This chain joins TRBV11-3 and TRBJ1-6; no firm D call. V lost 1 base and J lost 9, with 7 bases in between. The CDR3 totals 13 residues. Germline V gene data show CDR1 as SGHNT and CDR2 as YENEEA. In nucleotides, the CDR3 is TGTGCCAGCAGCTTAGGAAGGAGTTCACCCCTCCACTTT. It translates to CASSLGRSSPLHF.

Note on this clone: A single base separates this from a much larger clone, so it may be a read error. The J gene is TRBJ1-2, the V gene TRBV7-2; TRBD1 is a possible D gene (6 bases). Trimming stripped 5 bases from V and 1 base from J, with 8 bases between. CDR1 and CDR2 (germline): SGHTA, FQGNSA. The CDR3 length is 13 residues. The CDR3, as DNA: TGTGCCAGCAGCCCACAGGGTAACTATGGCTACACCTTC. Encoded protein: CASSPQGNYGYTF.

The J gene is TRBJ2-3, the V gene TRBV5-4; TRBD2 matches 9 bases. Looked up from germline, CDR1 is SGHNT and CDR2 is YYREEE (reference sequence). The CDR3 extends over 17 amino acids. After removal of 6 bases from V and 3 bases from J, the junction contained 14 bases not matched to a gene. The CDR3 DNA reads TGTGCCAGCACCCGACGTGCTAGCGGGGTGGGAACAGATACGCAGTATTTT. Translated, it gives CASTRRASGVGTDTQYF.

Here the CDR3 DNA reads TGTGCCAGCAGCCGAGGACCTTCAGGGGAGACCCAGTACTTC. Its translation: CASSRGPSGETQYF. This chain links TRBV13 with TRBJ2-5; D might be TRBD1 (5 bases). Germline CDR1 is PRHDT and CDR2 is FYEKMQ (reference sequence). This CDR3 spans 14 amino acids. V was cut by 5 bases and J by 5 bases, with 15 bases left in between.

The J gene is TRBJ1-5, the V gene TRBV18, with 9 nucleotides matching TRBD1. The length of the CDR3 is 15 residues. Losses at the gene ends were 6 bases for V and 4 bases for J; bases not matched to a gene: 7. The germline CDR1 and CDR2 sequences are KGHSH and LQKENI. CDR3 region: CASSDRGAPNQPQHF. CDR3 DNA sequence: TGTGCCAGCTCGGACAGGGGCGCTCCTAATCAGCCCCAGCATTTT. Filled out from reference TRBV18 and TRBJ1-5, the complete variable domain reads NAGVMQNPRHLVRRRGQEARLRCSPMKGHSHVYWYRQLPEEGLKFMVYLQKENIIDESGMPKERFSAEFPKEGPSILRIQQVVRGDSAAYFCASSDRGAPNQPQHFGDGTRLSIL.

The rearrangement uses TRBV7-7 and TRBJ2-1; D may be TRBD1 (5 bases). This CDR3 has 15 amino acids. CDR1 and CDR2 from the germline V gene are SSHAT and FNYEAQ (reference sequence). Trimming took 1 base from V and 5 from J, leaving 12 bases between them. CDR3 protein: CASSLGATADNEQFF. The CDR3 DNA follows: TGTGCCAGCAGCTTAGGCGCGACAGCTGACAATGAGCAGTTCTTC.

V gene TRBV7-6 combines with J gene TRBJ2-7; the match to TRBD2 covers 9 bases. The CDR3 has 17 amino acids. Losses at the gene ends were 1 base for V and 6 bases for J; bases not matched to a gene: 13. The V gene's germline CDR1 is SGHVS and CDR2 FNYEAQ. The CDR3 sequence: CASSLEVAGAPPREQYF. DNA for the CDR3: TGTGCCAGCAGCTTAGAGGTAGCGGGGGCCCCTCCGCGCGAGCAGTACTTC.

The rearrangement uses TRBV5-1 and TRBJ1-2; 9 nucleotides align to TRBD1. The CDR3 is 14 amino acids. J was trimmed by 8 bases and V by 3 bases; bases with no gene match: 8. Germline V gene lookup returns CDR1 SGHRS and CDR2 YFSETQ. CDR3 sequence: CASSWTGQGGGYTF. CDR3 DNA: TGCGCCAGCAGCTGGACGGGACAGGGAGGCGGCTACACCTTC.

This rearrangement joins TRBV4-3 to TRBJ1-2, with 8 bases aligning to TRBD1. Per germline, CDR1 LGHNA and CDR2 YSLEER. The CDR3 loop spans 15 amino acids. J lost 0 bases, V lost 4 bases, and 4 bases had no gene match. CDR3 amino acids: CASSPGQGPNYGYTF. CDR3 DNA: TGCGCCAGCAGCCCTGGACAGGGACCTAACTATGGCTACACCTTC.

The chain joins TRBV5-6 to TRBJ2-1; TRBD1 aligns across 9 bases. The CDR3 loop spans 15 amino acids. Germline V lookup: CDR1 SGHDT, CDR2 YYEEEE. Unmatched junction bases numbered 14, after V lost 7 bases and J lost 9 bases. CDR3 coding DNA: TGTGCCAGCGGACTCGGACAGGGGTCACTAGGTGAGCAGTTCTTC. It encodes CASGLGQGSLGEQFF.

The chain couples TRBV27 to TRBJ2-1, with 11 bases lining up with TRBD2. Germline-derived CDR1 and CDR2 are MNHEY and SMNVEV (reference sequence). The CDR3 has 15 residues. J lost 4 bases, V lost 5 bases, and 4 bases had no gene match. CDR3 in DNA: TGTGCCAGCAGTAGAGCTAGCGGGGGGTACAATGAGCAGTTCTTC. Protein sequence: CASSRASGGYNEQFF.